This T cell receptor beta chain derives from a study of T-cell reconstitution after alpha-beta-depleted transplantation in children. Library preparation (for TCRbeta) was performed with unique molecular identifiers. From the PCR reads, TCRdb called clonotypes with MiXCR, one entry per CDR3 protein. The sample has hundreds of thousands of distinct CDR3 sequences, roughly 13% seen once; the top ten hold approximately 0.8%. On this clonotype itself: Its specificity is not known.

CDR3 length: 15 residues. V was clipped by 7 bases and J by 4 bases; unmatched bases: 12. Germline V gene sequence: CDR1 SQVTM, CDR2 ANQGSEA. Points from the study as a whole: Expanded graft clones numbering several hundred reportedly gave rise to alpha-beta T cells about two months after transplant.

Sequences were derived from PBMCs, sampled before TCRalphabeta/CD19-depleted stem cell transplant. The chain couples TRBV29-1 to TRBJ2-2; TRBD1 aligns across 7 bases. The receptor comes from a girl aged 2-10 years with congenital amegakaryocytic thrombocytopenia, due to receive a stem cell transplant. The CDR3 reads CSARTGTAFTGELFF. As DNA, the CDR3 is TGCAGCGCTCGGACAGGCACGGCCTTCACCGGGGAGCTGTTTTTT.